This TCR beta chain was profiled in a study of blood T cell repertoires in COVID-19. On the study more broadly: The origin of the acute and convalescent COVID-19 samples was the United States, Italy and Spain. PBMCs, B-cell-depleted T cells, or T cells were the source of the cDNA or gDNA that made up the material.

The CDR3 covers 13 residues. Trimming shortened V by 4 bases and J by 7 bases, and 10 bases separated the two germline ends. The V gene's germline CDR1 is KGHSH and CDR2 LQKENI. Authors' analysis steps: Estimated nucleated cell counts came from reference gene primer amplification. Profiling relied on immunoSEQ multiplex PCR, and the TCRdb table lists in-frame clones only, not all of them. V and J calls plus clone size are reproduced from that table; the DNA served to infer D and trimming. The sample includes roughly 100,000 clones, about 79% seen only once; the top ten take approximately 3.6%. The chain is built from TRBV18 and TRBJ1-4; a possible D gene is TRBD1 (5 bases). This receptor was taken from a woman over 75 with active or convalescent COVID-19. Sequencing input: peripheral blood. Written as DNA, the CDR3 is TGTGCCAGCTCACAAGGGGATGGTGAAAAACTGTTTTTT. Protein sequence: CASSQGDGEKLFF.